The rows below give T cell receptor beta chains drawn from one sample of a study of T-cell reconstitution after alpha-beta-depleted transplantation in children. In TCRdb, the PCR reads were re-called with MiXCR into one record per CDR3 protein. This table has around 200,000 distinct CDR3 sequences, around 8.4% appearing once. The starting material was PBMCs, mostly from graft donor cells, obtained 360 days after TCRalphabeta/CD19-depleted stem cell transplant. These receptors came from a male patient between 2 and 10 years old who had a stem cell transplant for acute myeloid leukemia, so the T cells may come from the graft donor. CDR3s include the opening cysteine and the closing phenylalanine or tryptophan. A D gene is named only where the DNA matches it firmly. A row's size may be missing; if present it is once, few, many or a size class.

j_call: TRBJ2-7
d_call: TRBD2
clone_size: few
v_call: TRBV20-1
cdr3_aa: CSATKAGGYEQYF
cdr3_nt: TGCAGTGCCACCAAAGCGGGAGGGTACGAGCAGTACTTC

j_call: TRBJ2-3
d_call: .
clone_size: many
v_call: TRBV12-5
cdr3_aa: CASGTDTQYF
cdr3_nt: TGTGCTAGTGGCACAGATACGCAGTATTTT

j_call: TRBJ2-3
d_call: TRBD2
clone_size: many
v_call: TRBV5-1
cdr3_aa: CASSAGLAASTDTQYF
cdr3_nt: TGCGCCAGCAGCGCCGGACTAGCGGCAAGCACAGATACGCAGTATTTT

j_call: TRBJ2-5
d_call: .
clone_size: many
v_call: TRBV7-2
cdr3_aa: CASSSLGETQYF
cdr3_nt: TGTGCCAGCAGCTCCCTCGGAGAGACCCAGTACTTC

j_call: TRBJ1-3
d_call: .
clone_size: .
v_call: TRBV5-1
cdr3_aa: CASSLEGADTIYF
cdr3_nt: TGCGCCAGCAGCTTGGAAGGGGCAGACACCATATATTTT

j_call: TRBJ2-1
d_call: TRBD2
clone_size: few
v_call: TRBV7-2
cdr3_aa: CASSLSGRGSYNEQFF
cdr3_nt: TGTGCCAGCAGCTTAAGCGGGAGGGGCTCCTACAATGAGCAGTTCTTC

j_call: TRBJ2-7
d_call: TRBD1
clone_size: few
v_call: TRBV18
cdr3_aa: CASSPVDRGSSYEQYF
cdr3_nt: TGTGCCAGCTCACCAGTTGACAGGGGAAGCTCCTACGAGCAGTACTTC

j_call: TRBJ2-7
d_call: TRBD2
clone_size: few
v_call: TRBV5-6
cdr3_aa: CASSLGRTSDSYEQYF
cdr3_nt: TGTGCCAGCAGCTTGGGACGGACTAGCGACTCCTACGAGCAGTACTTC

j_call: TRBJ2-1
d_call: .
clone_size: many
v_call: TRBV20-1
cdr3_aa: CSAPVLAKSYNEQFF
cdr3_nt: TGCAGTGCGCCTGTCCTGGCGAAATCCTACAATGAGCAGTTCTTC

j_call: TRBJ2-7
d_call: TRBD1
clone_size: .
v_call: TRBV12-3/TRBV12-4
cdr3_aa: CASSPRTGGREQYF
cdr3_nt: TGTGCCAGCAGTCCACGGACAGGGGGCCGCGAGCAGTACTTC

j_call: TRBJ1-2
d_call: .
clone_size: many
v_call: TRBV12-3/TRBV12-4
cdr3_aa: CASSPWNYGYTF
cdr3_nt: TGTGCCAGCAGCCCGTGGAACTATGGCTACACCTTC

j_call: TRBJ2-4
d_call: .
clone_size: many
v_call: TRBV12-3/TRBV12-4
cdr3_aa: CASCNRAKNIQYF
cdr3_nt: TGTGCCAGCTGTAACCGAGCCAAAAACATTCAGTACTTC

j_call: TRBJ1-5
d_call: .
clone_size: few
v_call: TRBV10-3
cdr3_aa: CAISEQLTGNNQPQHF
cdr3_nt: TGTGCCATCAGTGAGCAACTCACAGGGAACAATCAGCCCCAGCATTTT

j_call: TRBJ2-3
d_call: .
clone_size: many
v_call: TRBV5-1
cdr3_aa: CASSLVSTGTDTQYF
cdr3_nt: TGCGCCAGCAGCTTGGTTAGTACCGGCACAGATACGCAGTATTTT

j_call: TRBJ2-1
d_call: TRBD2
clone_size: .
v_call: TRBV20-1
cdr3_aa: CSAQLAQAYNEQFF
cdr3_nt: TGCAGTGCTCAACTAGCGCAGGCCTACAATGAGCAGTTCTTC

j_call: TRBJ1-2
d_call: TRBD1
clone_size: .
v_call: TRBV5-1
cdr3_aa: CASSAWTGNYGYTF
cdr3_nt: TGCGCCAGCAGCGCGTGGACAGGGAACTATGGCTACACCTTC

j_call: TRBJ1-1
d_call: TRBD1
clone_size: few
v_call: TRBV12-3/TRBV12-4
cdr3_aa: CASSFRQGRAFF
cdr3_nt: TGTGCCAGCAGTTTCCGACAGGGGCGAGCTTTCTTT

j_call: TRBJ1-1
d_call: .
clone_size: many
v_call: TRBV7-2
cdr3_aa: CASSARGSMNTEAFF
cdr3_nt: TGTGCCAGCAGCGCCAGGGGAAGCATGAACACTGAAGCTTTCTTT

j_call: TRBJ2-3
d_call: TRBD1
clone_size: few
v_call: TRBV12-3/TRBV12-4
cdr3_aa: CASSLRGTGPRGTDTQYF
cdr3_nt: TGTGCCAGCAGTTTAAGGGGGACAGGGCCGAGAGGCACAGATACGCAGTATTTT

j_call: TRBJ2-7
d_call: .
clone_size: .
v_call: TRBV15
cdr3_aa: CATSRDSGLYEQYF
cdr3_nt: TGTGCCACCAGCAGAGATAGTGGGCTCTACGAGCAGTACTTC

j_call: TRBJ1-1
d_call: .
clone_size: many
v_call: TRBV20-1
cdr3_aa: CSAREPTGMNTEAFF
cdr3_nt: TGCAGTGCTAGAGAACCAACAGGGATGAACACTGAAGCTTTCTTT

j_call: TRBJ2-1
d_call: TRBD2
clone_size: .
v_call: TRBV7-3
cdr3_aa: CASRPTSANNEQFF
cdr3_nt: TGTGCCAGCCGGCCAACTAGCGCCAACAATGAGCAGTTCTTC

j_call: TRBJ2-5
d_call: TRBD2
clone_size: .
v_call: TRBV6-2/TRBV6-3
cdr3_aa: CASSFPSGGQETQYF
cdr3_nt: TGTGCCAGCAGTTTTCCTAGCGGGGGTCAAGAGACCCAGTACTTC

j_call: TRBJ1-1
d_call: TRBD1
clone_size: few
v_call: TRBV2
cdr3_aa: CASIGTGLLEAFF
cdr3_nt: TGTGCCAGCATAGGGACAGGGCTGTTGGAAGCTTTCTTT

j_call: TRBJ2-1
d_call: TRBD2
clone_size: few
v_call: TRBV5-5
cdr3_aa: CASSLTFLAEYNEQFF
cdr3_nt: TGTGCCAGCAGCTTAACTTTCCTAGCGGAGTACAATGAGCAGTTCTTC

j_call: TRBJ2-2
d_call: .
clone_size: few
v_call: TRBV21-1
cdr3_aa: CASIRKAGTSGGANTGELFF
cdr3_nt: TGTGCCAGCATAAGGAAGGCAGGAACTAGCGGTGGGGCGAACACCGGGGAGCTGTTTTTT

j_call: TRBJ2-3
d_call: .
clone_size: few
v_call: TRBV25-1
cdr3_aa: CASSVSGTDTQYF
cdr3_nt: TGTGCCAGCAGTGTGTCCGGCACAGATACGCAGTATTTT

j_call: TRBJ2-1
d_call: .
clone_size: many
v_call: TRBV5-5
cdr3_aa: CASSPGWTIYNEQFF
cdr3_nt: TGTGCCAGCAGCCCGGGCTGGACCATCTACAATGAGCAGTTCTTC

j_call: TRBJ2-5
d_call: TRBD1
clone_size: few
v_call: TRBV3-1
cdr3_aa: CASSHRGQGRETQYF
cdr3_nt: TGTGCCAGCAGCCACCGCGGACAGGGACGGGAGACCCAGTACTTC

j_call: TRBJ1-5
d_call: TRBD1
clone_size: many
v_call: TRBV5-1
cdr3_aa: CASSLTGDRQPQHF
cdr3_nt: TGCGCCAGCAGCTTAACAGGGGACCGGCAGCCCCAGCATTTT

j_call: TRBJ1-1
d_call: .
clone_size: many
v_call: TRBV10-3
cdr3_aa: CAISDPGQSTEAFF
cdr3_nt: TGTGCCATCAGTGATCCCGGACAGAGCACTGAAGCTTTCTTT

j_call: TRBJ2-4
d_call: .
clone_size: many
v_call: TRBV5-1
cdr3_aa: CASSLGQSDIQYF
cdr3_nt: TGCGCCAGCAGCTTGGGACAGTCGGACATTCAGTACTTC

j_call: TRBJ2-3
d_call: TRBD2
clone_size: few
v_call: TRBV6-6
cdr3_aa: CASSRRTRGTQYF
cdr3_nt: TGTGCCAGCAGTCGTAGGACTAGAGGAACGCAGTATTTT

j_call: TRBJ2-1
d_call: .
clone_size: many
v_call: TRBV15
cdr3_aa: CATSRMRSKEQFF
cdr3_nt: TGTGCCACCAGCAGAATGAGGTCTAAGGAGCAGTTCTTC

j_call: TRBJ2-3
d_call: .
clone_size: many
v_call: TRBV20-1
cdr3_aa: CSASPGIWGTDTQYF
cdr3_nt: TGCAGTGCTAGCCCAGGGATTTGGGGCACAGATACGCAGTATTTT

j_call: TRBJ2-1
d_call: .
clone_size: .
v_call: TRBV6-5
cdr3_aa: CASSYSQGPYDEQFF
cdr3_nt: TGTGCCAGCAGTTACAGTCAGGGTCCCTACGATGAGCAGTTCTTC

j_call: TRBJ1-1
d_call: .
clone_size: few
v_call: TRBV29-1
cdr3_aa: CSVGGGRTEAFF
cdr3_nt: TGCAGCGTCGGGGGAGGAAGGACTGAAGCTTTCTTT

j_call: TRBJ2-1
d_call: TRBD2
clone_size: many
v_call: TRBV12-3/TRBV12-4
cdr3_aa: CASSLGTSEYNEQFF
cdr3_nt: TGTGCCAGCAGTTTAGGGACTAGCGAATACAATGAGCAGTTCTTC

j_call: TRBJ2-3
d_call: .
clone_size: many
v_call: TRBV29-1
cdr3_aa: CSVDGGARDTQYF
cdr3_nt: TGCAGCGTTGATGGGGGGGCCCGAGATACGCAGTATTTT

j_call: TRBJ2-1
d_call: TRBD1
clone_size: many
v_call: TRBV12-3/TRBV12-4
cdr3_aa: CASSYRQGVHNEQFF
cdr3_nt: TGTGCCAGCAGTTACCGACAGGGGGTCCACAATGAGCAGTTCTTC

j_call: TRBJ2-2
d_call: .
clone_size: many
v_call: TRBV29-1
cdr3_aa: CSVDGQNTGELFF
cdr3_nt: TGCAGCGTTGACGGACAGAACACCGGGGAGCTGTTTTTT

j_call: TRBJ1-1
d_call: TRBD1
clone_size: many
v_call: TRBV12-3/TRBV12-4
cdr3_aa: CASNPGQLNTEAFF
cdr3_nt: TGTGCCAGCAACCCGGGACAGTTGAACACTGAAGCTTTCTTT

j_call: TRBJ1-4
d_call: .
clone_size: few
v_call: TRBV9
cdr3_aa: CASSVEQGNEKLFF
cdr3_nt: TGTGCCAGCAGCGTAGAGCAGGGGAATGAAAAACTGTTTTTT

j_call: TRBJ2-7
d_call: .
clone_size: few
v_call: TRBV18
cdr3_aa: CASSPRDPEGQYF
cdr3_nt: TGTGCCAGCTCACCACGGGACCCGGAAGGGCAGTACTTC

j_call: TRBJ1-6
d_call: .
clone_size: .
v_call: TRBV20-1
cdr3_aa: CSAREVGFNSPLHF
cdr3_nt: TGCAGTGCTAGAGAGGTGGGATTCAATTCACCCCTCCACTTT

j_call: TRBJ2-3
d_call: TRBD1
clone_size: many
v_call: TRBV20-1
cdr3_aa: CSATGQDRTDTQYF
cdr3_nt: TGCAGTGCTACCGGACAGGACAGAACAGATACGCAGTATTTT